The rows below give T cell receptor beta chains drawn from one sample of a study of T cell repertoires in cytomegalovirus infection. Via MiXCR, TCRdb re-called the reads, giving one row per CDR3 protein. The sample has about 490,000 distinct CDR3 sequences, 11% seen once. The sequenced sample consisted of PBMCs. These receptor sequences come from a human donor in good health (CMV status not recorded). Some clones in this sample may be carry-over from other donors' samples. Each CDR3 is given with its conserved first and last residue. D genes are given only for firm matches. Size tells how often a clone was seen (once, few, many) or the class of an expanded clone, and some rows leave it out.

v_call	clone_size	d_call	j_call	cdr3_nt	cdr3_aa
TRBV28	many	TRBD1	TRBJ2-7	TGTGCCAGCGGGACAGAAAGCTCCTACGAGCAGTACTTC	CASGTESSYEQYF
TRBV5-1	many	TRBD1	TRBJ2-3	TGCGCCAGCAGCTTCCGGGACAGGGACCGGGATACGCAGTATTTT	CASSFRDRDRDTQYF
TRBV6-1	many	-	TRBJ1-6	TGTGCCAGCAGGGGGACATTTAGGAATTCACCCCTCCACTTT	CASRGTFRNSPLHF
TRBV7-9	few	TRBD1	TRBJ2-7	TGTGCCAGCAGCTCACCAAAGGGACAGGGTAAACACGAGCAGTACTTC	CASSSPKGQGKHEQYF
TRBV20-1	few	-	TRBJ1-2	TGCAGTGCTGACCTTAACTCCGGAGGGGACTATGGCTACACCTTC	CSADLNSGGDYGYTF
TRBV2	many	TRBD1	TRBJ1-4	TGTGCCAGCTTGGACAGGGGGCCTGAAAAACTGTTTTTT	CASLDRGPEKLFF
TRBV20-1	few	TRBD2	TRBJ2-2	TGCAGTGCTATAGCGGGAGAGGGCACCGGGGAGCTGTTTTTT	CSAIAGEGTGELFF
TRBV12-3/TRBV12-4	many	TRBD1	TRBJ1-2	TGTGCCAGCAGTACTAGGGGACAGGGGACCTATGGCTACACCTTC	CASSTRGQGTYGYTF
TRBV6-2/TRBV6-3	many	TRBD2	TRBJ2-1	TGTGCCAGCAACCTGATGCTAGCGGGTAACAATGAGCAGTTCTTC	CASNLMLAGNNEQFF
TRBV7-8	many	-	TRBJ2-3	TGTGCCAGCAGCTTAGCGGGGTCGGGAACAGATACGCAGTATTTT	CASSLAGSGTDTQYF
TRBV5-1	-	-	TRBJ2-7	TGCGCCAGCAGCTTGGGCCAGGGGTTCACCTACGAGCAGTACTTC	CASSLGQGFTYEQYF
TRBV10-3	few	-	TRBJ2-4	TGTGCCATCAGTGAGTCGCAGTCCCACGAAGGCATTCAGTACTTC	CAISESQSHEGIQYF
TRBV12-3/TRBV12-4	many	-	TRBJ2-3	TGTGCCAGCAGCCGCCTGCCAGATACGCAGTATTTT	CASSRLPDTQYF
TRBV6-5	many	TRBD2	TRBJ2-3	TGTGCCAGCAGTTACTCAGGACTAGCGGGGAACACAGATACGCAGTATTTT	CASSYSGLAGNTDTQYF
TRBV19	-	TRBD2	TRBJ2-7	TGTGCCAGTAGTCCCCGGAGGACTAGCGCGGAATACGAGCAGTACTTC	CASSPRRTSAEYEQYF
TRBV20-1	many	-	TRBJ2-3	TGCAGTGAGGGGGCGGGGGCCACAGATACGCAGTATTTT	CSEGAGATDTQYF
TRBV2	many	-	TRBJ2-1	TGTGCCAGCAGTGGGGCGAGCGGCACCTACAATGAGCAGTTCTTC	CASSGASGTYNEQFF
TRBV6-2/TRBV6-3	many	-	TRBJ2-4	TGTGCCAGCAGCTCCGGGGTATACATTCAGTACTTC	CASSSGVYIQYF
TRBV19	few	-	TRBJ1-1	TGTGCCAGTAGATGGGGCACTGAAGCTTTCTTT	CASRWGTEAFF
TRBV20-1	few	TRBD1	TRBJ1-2	TGCAGTGCTGTACCCGGGACAGGGGTAAATATGTATGGCTACACCTTC	CSAVPGTGVNMYGYTF
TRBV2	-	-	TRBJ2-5	TGTGCCACCCGGGACTTCAAAGAGACCCAGTACTTC	CATRDFKETQYF
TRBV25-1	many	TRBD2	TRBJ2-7	TGTGCCAGCAGTGAATCGGCTAGCGGGAACGAGCAGTACTTC	CASSESASGNEQYF
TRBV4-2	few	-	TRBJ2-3	TGTGCCAGCAGCCAAGGGGTTAGCGGAGATACGCAGTATTTT	CASSQGVSGDTQYF
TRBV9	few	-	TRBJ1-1	TGTGCCAGCAGCGTAGCTAGTGGGGGCACTGAAGCTTTCTTT	CASSVASGGTEAFF
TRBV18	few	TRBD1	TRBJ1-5	TGTGCCAGCTCACCAACTGGACAGGACAATCAGCCCCAGCATTTT	CASSPTGQDNQPQHF
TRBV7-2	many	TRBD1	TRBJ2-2	TGTGCCAGCAGCGTAGACGGGACAGGGTTGCTCGGAAGGAGGACCGGGGAGCTGTTTTTT	CASSVDGTGLLGRRTGELFF
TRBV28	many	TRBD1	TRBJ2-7	TGTGCCAGCAGGACAGGGTACGAGCAGTACTTC	CASRTGYEQYF
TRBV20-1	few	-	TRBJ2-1	TGCAGTAGAGAAGACAGGCTCAACCAGGGGCAGTTCTTC	CSREDRLNQGQFF
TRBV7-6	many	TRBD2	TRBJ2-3	TGTGCCAGCAGCTTAAGTACCCGGACTAGCGGGAGGGCCTGGAATACGCAGTATTTT	CASSLSTRTSGRAWNTQYF
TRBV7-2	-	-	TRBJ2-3	TGTGCCAGCAGCTTAGCTGTGCGAGGAGATACGCAGTATTTT	CASSLAVRGDTQYF
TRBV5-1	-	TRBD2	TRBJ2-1	TGCGCCAGCACTATAAGCGGGGGGGCTACGAATGAGCAGTTCTTC	CASTISGGATNEQFF
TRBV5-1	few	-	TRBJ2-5	TGCGCCAGCAGCTTACGGACCCGCCTTGGGGAGACCCAGTACTTC	CASSLRTRLGETQYF
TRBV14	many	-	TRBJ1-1	TGTGCCAGCAGCCCCCAATTCCGGGGGAACACTGAAGCTTTCTTT	CASSPQFRGNTEAFF